This TCR beta chain was found in a study of tumor-infiltrating lymphocytes in localized non-small cell lung cancer. Germline CDR1 reads SGHTS; CDR2 reads YDEGEE. The CDR3 runs 15 residues. The V end lost 3 bases, the J end lost 5 bases, and 14 bases lay between the germline ends. The protocol was immunoSEQ multiplex PCR, while the TCRdb copy is restricted to in-frame clones and leaves out a portion. The sample includes 5,500 to 8,000 clones, about 65% seen only once; the top ten take approximately 12%. The chain carries TRBV5-8 and TRBJ1-4; no clear D. The clonotype was recovered from a human donor with non-small cell lung cancer. Source material: lung tumor tissue. The CDR3, as DNA: TGTGCCAGCAGCTCTACGGGCAGACTAAATGAAAAACTGTTTTTT. Residues: CASSSTGRLNEKLFF.